This is a list of T cell receptor beta chains from one sample in a study of blood T cell repertoires in COVID-19. Some clones are missing from TCRdb's copy, which holds only in-frame ones; the method was immunoSEQ multiplex PCR. This table holds roughly 200,000 clones, 70% to 80% found once. Source material: peripheral blood. These receptors all stem from a man aged 45-65 years who had recovered from COVID-19. Both conserved end residues are part of each CDR3. D genes are given only for firm matches. Clone size is stated in some rows and not others, as once, few, many or a class when expanded.

-	-	TRBJ2-7	TRBV5-1	TGCGCCAGCAGCTTAACTACTACCCCCTACGAGCAGTACTTC	CASSLTTTPYEQYF
TRBD2	few	TRBJ2-1	TRBV7-2	TGTGCCAGCCTGGCCAATAGCGGGACGAGTTACAATGAGCAGTTCTTC	CASLANSGTSYNEQFF
-	-	TRBJ1-5	TRBV12-3/TRBV12-4	TGTGCCAGCAGCTTGAGGGTAATACCGCCCCAGCATTTT	CASSLRVIPPQHF
-	once	TRBJ2-1	TRBV3-1/TRBV3-2	TGTGCCAGCAGCCAAGATTCTAGCGACTACAATGAGCAGTTCTTC	CASSQDSSDYNEQFF
TRBD1	few	TRBJ1-2	TRBV4-2	TGTGCCAGCAGCCAAGAAGGGCAGGGGGCATCTAACTATGGCTACACCTTC	CASSQEGQGASNYGYTF
-	-	TRBJ2-6	TRBV7-3	TGTGCCAGCAGCTTAACTAGCGGAAACTCTGGGGCCAACGTCCTGACTTTC	CASSLTSGNSGANVLTF
-	-	TRBJ2-5	TRBV5-6	TGTGCCAGCACCCCCGGATTGGGGGGCCAAGAGACCCAGTACTTC	CASTPGLGGQETQYF
-	-	TRBJ2-3	TRBV6-5	TGTGCCAGCAGCGAGGACTCCTCTAGCACAGATACGCAGTATTTT	CASSEDSSSTDTQYF
-	-	TRBJ1-4	TRBV5-1	TGCGCCAGCAGCGCCTTGGGGCGGGGGACTAATGAAAAACTGTTTTTT	CASSALGRGTNEKLFF
TRBD2	-	TRBJ2-2	TRBV29-1	TGCAGCGTTGAACCCGGGAGGTCCGGGGAGCTGTTTTTT	CSVEPGRSGELFF
-	once	TRBJ2-1	TRBV7-9	TGTGCCAGCAGCTCACAAGGAGGGCCCCATCAGTTCTTC	CASSSQGGPHQFF
TRBD1	once	TRBJ1-2	TRBV7-2	TGTGCCAGCAGCTTAAAGTCAGGGGGCGGCTATGGCTACACCTTC	CASSLKSGGGYGYTF
-	few	TRBJ2-7	TRBV5-1	TGCGCCAGCATGGTAGGGACTTACAGCTCCTACGAGCAGTACTTC	CASMVGTYSSYEQYF
TRBD2	-	TRBJ2-5	TRBV3-1/TRBV3-2	TGTGCCAGCAGCCAAGATAAACTAGCGGGAGGGAGCCAAGAGACCCAGTACTTC	CASSQDKLAGGSQETQYF
TRBD1	-	TRBJ2-7	TRBV7-8	TGTGCCAGCCGACGTGGGACAGGGTCGAGTGAGCAGTACTTC	CASRRGTGSSEQYF
-	-	TRBJ2-7	TRBV30	TGTGCCTGGACCCTTGCGACCTACGAGCAGTACTTC	CAWTLATYEQYF
TRBD2	-	TRBJ2-1	TRBV27	TGTGCCAGCAGCAACAACCCAGCCGGGACTAGAGGCAATGAGCAGTTCTTC	CASSNNPAGTRGNEQFF
-	-	TRBJ2-1	TRBV3-1/TRBV3-2	TGTGCCAGCAGCGGTCTAGCGAGAGCAGGGTCAGAGCAGTTCTTC	CASSGLARAGSEQFF
TRBD1	-	TRBJ1-1	TRBV5-1	TGCGCCAGCAGCAGGGGAGGACAGGGAACTGAAGCTTTCTTT	CASSRGGQGTEAFF
-	-	TRBJ2-7	TRBV2	TGTGCCAGCAGTGTCCGGCGAGGGGAGCAGTACTTC	CASSVRRGEQYF
TRBD1	once	TRBJ1-6	TRBV28	TGTGCCAGCAGTTTACGGACAGGCCTCCTGGCTGATTCACCCCTCCACTTT	CASSLRTGLLADSPLHF
-	-	TRBJ1-5	TRBV18	TGTGCCAGCTCTCCAGGGGAGGGGCAGCCCCAGCATTTT	CASSPGEGQPQHF
-	-	TRBJ2-5	TRBV3-1/TRBV3-2	TGTGCCAGCAGCCAAGATCGGCAAGAGACCCAGTACTTC	CASSQDRQETQYF
-	-	TRBJ1-4	TRBV19	TGTGCCAGTAGTACACAGGGTTCTAATGAAAAACTGTTTTTT	CASSTQGSNEKLFF
-	-	TRBJ1-3	TRBV7-8	TGTGCCAGCAGCTTAAGCGAGATATCAGGAAACACCATATATTTT	CASSLSEISGNTIYF
TRBD2	-	TRBJ2-7	TRBV5-6	TGTGCCAGCAGCTCCTTAGGACTAGCCTCCTACGAGCAGTACTTC	CASSSLGLASYEQYF
-	-	TRBJ2-7	TRBV27	TGTGCCAGCAGTTCGGGACCGCGGGGCGAGCAGTACTTC	CASSSGPRGEQYF
-	-	TRBJ1-1	TRBV4-3	TGCGCCAGCAGCCAAGAAGTAAGGGGTGGAACTGAAGCTTTCTTT	CASSQEVRGGTEAFF
-	-	TRBJ2-7	TRBV18	TGTGCCAGCTCACCAACATCAACTAACGAGCAGTACTTC	CASSPTSTNEQYF
TRBD1	-	TRBJ2-3	TRBV19	TGTGCCAGTAGTAACCCACGACAGGGTTCAACAGATACGCAGTATTTT	CASSNPRQGSTDTQYF
-	-	TRBJ2-1	TRBV7-9	TGTGCCAGCAGGGAGACCGGGGATTTGGTCAGAGATGAGCAGTTCTTC	CASRETGDLVRDEQFF
-	-	TRBJ2-1	TRBV19	TGTGCCAGTCGAACAAGCTACAATGAGCAGTTCTTC	CASRTSYNEQFF
-	few	TRBJ1-1	TRBV29-1	TGCAGCGTTGATTTAGCCGACACTGAAGCTTTCTTT	CSVDLADTEAFF
-	-	TRBJ2-1	TRBV24-1	TGTGCCACCAGTGATCGGGACTTAAAAAACTACAATGAGCAGTTCTTC	CATSDRDLKNYNEQFF
-	-	TRBJ2-1	TRBV4-3	TGCGCCAGCAGCCTCGTCTGGGCAGGCTACAATGAGCAGTTCTTC	CASSLVWAGYNEQFF
-	-	TRBJ2-2	TRBV11-2	TGTGCCAGCAGCCTCGGTGTGACAGGGAACACCGGGGAGCTGTTTTTT	CASSLGVTGNTGELFF
-	-	TRBJ2-1	TRBV5-5	TGTGCCAGCAGCCGCGCGATTAATGAGCAGTTCTTC	CASSRAINEQFF
-	-	TRBJ2-6	TRBV19	TGTGCCAGTAGTATAGGGCCTGCTGGGGCCAACGTCCTGACTTTC	CASSIGPAGANVLTF
-	-	TRBJ1-1	TRBV30	TGTGCCTGGAGTGTACGTACGGGGGAAGCTTTCTTT	CAWSVRTGEAFF
-	many	TRBJ1-4	TRBV2	TGTGCCAGCAAGATTTATTGGGGACACCCGGGGGAAAAACTGTTTTTT	CASKIYWGHPGEKLFF
-	-	TRBJ1-1	TRBV7-8	TGTGCCAGCAGCTTAGCGGGGAGGGAAGCTTTCTTT	CASSLAGREAFF
-	-	TRBJ1-2	TRBV7-2	TGTGCCAGCAGCCGTACGGGGTTTATCGATGGCTACACCTTC	CASSRTGFIDGYTF
TRBD2	-	TRBJ2-7	TRBV27	TGTGCCAGCAGTTCCCTTTCTAGCGGATACCTACGCGAGCAGTACTTC	CASSSLSSGYLREQYF
TRBD2	-	TRBJ2-1	TRBV6-4	TGTGCCAGCAGGCGGGAGGCTGGTTACAATGAGCAGTTCTTC	CASRREAGYNEQFF
-	-	TRBJ2-1	TRBV20-1	TGCAGTGCTAGAGCGGACAATGAGCAGTTCTTC	CSARADNEQFF
-	many	TRBJ2-4	TRBV4-1	TGCGCCAGCAGCCAAGATCCGGAAATTCAGACAGGAAACATTCAGTACTTC	CASSQDPEIQTGNIQYF
-	-	TRBJ1-6	TRBV6-4	TGTGCCAGCAGCCCCACGAGCTCCTATAATTCACCCCTCCACTTT	CASSPTSSYNSPLHF
-	-	TRBJ1-3	TRBV7-9	TGTGCCAGCAGCCTACAGGGCGGAAACACCATATATTTT	CASSLQGGNTIYF
-	-	TRBJ2-7	TRBV11-2	TGTGCCAGCAGCTACGGACACGCAGGGTACGAGCAGTACTTC	CASSYGHAGYEQYF
-	once	TRBJ2-1	TRBV13	TGTGCCAGCAGCTTGAGCGGGACAGGTTTTAATGAGCAGTTCTTC	CASSLSGTGFNEQFF
-	few	TRBJ1-2	TRBV3-1/TRBV3-2	TGTGCCAGCAGCCAAGAAGTTGTCGTCCAGACAGGTCATGGCTACACCTTC	CASSQEVVVQTGHGYTF
-	-	TRBJ2-3	TRBV28	TGTGCCAGCAGTTTCCTTAGCGGCACAGATACGCAGTATTTT	CASSFLSGTDTQYF
TRBD1	-	TRBJ2-7	TRBV30	TGTGCCTGGAGGGGTAGGGGGCTCTACGAGCAGTACTTC	CAWRGRGLYEQYF
TRBD2	-	TRBJ2-1	TRBV10-3	TGTGCCATCCGAAAGACTAGCGGGAGGGCTCTTTTAGGTGACAATGAGCAGTTCTTC	CAIRKTSGRALLGDNEQFF
TRBD1	once	TRBJ1-2	TRBV12-3/TRBV12-4	TGTGCCAGCAGGGGACAGGGGGCAGGTGGCTACACCTTC	CASRGQGAGGYTF
-	-	TRBJ1-5	TRBV7-3	TGTGCCAGCAGCTTGCGAGAGTTTTATAGCAATCAGCCCCAGCATTTT	CASSLREFYSNQPQHF
TRBD1	-	TRBJ1-5	TRBV28	TGTGCCAGCAGTACAGGGGGCGGTTTGTATCAGCCCCAGCATTTT	CASSTGGGLYQPQHF